These 2 T cell receptor beta chains originate from one sample sequenced in a study of T cell repertoires in cytomegalovirus infection. From the reads, TCRdb called clonotypes with MiXCR, one entry per CDR3 protein. The sample lists roughly 920,000 distinct CDR3 sequences; around 30% were seen once. These receptors have no identified antigens. The sample in question was cultured CD8+ T cells from PBMCs, obtained from culture after CMV antigen stimulation. These receptors came from a human donor in good health (CMV status not recorded). Some clones in this sample may be carry-over from other donors' samples.

The chain carries TRBV29-1 and TRBJ2-3; TRBD1 might be the D (6 bases). The V gene's germline CDR1 is SQVTM and CDR2 ANQGSEA. V gave up 2 bases and J gave up 6 bases, with 12 bases separating them. The CDR3 consists of 13 residues. The CDR3 DNA reads as TGCAGCGTTGAAAGGGGGTTAGTGGATACGCAGTATTTT. Translation gives CSVERGLVDTQYF.

This clonotype was observed a few times. The chain joins TRBV7-6 to TRBJ2-4; 7 bases align to TRBD2. V trimming: 3 bases; J trimming: 3 bases; junction bases outside the gene matches: 2. From germline, CDR1 is SGHVS and CDR2 FNYEAQ. The CDR3 totals 14 residues. CDR3 residues: CASSLGGDKNIQYF. DNA for the CDR3: TGTGCCAGCAGCTTGGGGGGGGACAAAAACATTCAGTACTTC.